This T cell receptor beta chain was sequenced in a study of shared clonotypes between healthy human individuals. Method: immunoSEQ multiplex PCR; TCRdb's copy keeps in-frame clones and lacks some. The sample includes a few million clones, approximately 95% of them seen just once. The sample consisted of naive CD4+ T cells from PBMCs. The subset here: CD45RA+ positively selected. This TCR came from a man aged 18 to 29 in good health. Some clones in this sample may be carry-over from other donors' samples.

CDR3 sequence reads: CASSLQGVSNEQFF. The CDR3 coding sequence is TGTGCCAGCAGCTTGCAGGGGGTATCCAATGAGCAGTTCTTC. The chain links TRBV5-6 to TRBJ2-1; TRBD1 matches 7 bases. CDR3 length equals 14 residues. CDR1 and CDR2 from the germline V gene are SGHDT and YYEEEE. The trim removed 1 base at V and 6 bases at J, leaving 4 bases unmatched.